Given below is one TCR beta chain in context. Its specificity is unknown. The data were obtained in a study of blood T cells in healthy people across ages. General observations from the study: Older age went with lower TCR beta diversity per million T cells, in a roughly linear way.

V was clipped by 2 bases and J by 0 bases, with 11 bases between them. The length of the CDR3 is 15 residues. Germline CDR1 reads SGDLS; CDR2 reads YYNGEE. The authors ran a second PCR of about 6 to 11 cycles using a sample-barcoded 5' primer and a J-beta primer mix. One entry per CDR3 protein results from TCRdb running MiXCR on the 5' RACE reads. The table records about 940,000 distinct CDR3 sequences, 48% of them present only once. Specimen: blood. This rearrangement joins TRBV9 to TRBJ1-1; D gene ambiguous. The clonotype comes from a man aged 25 to 45 in good health. The CDR3 reads CASSVSPRVNTEAFF. The DNA of the CDR3 is TGTGCCAGCAGCGTCAGTCCTAGGGTGAACACTGAAGCTTTCTTT.